One T cell receptor beta chain is described in this entry. Antigen specificity is unknown. The sample belongs to a study of T cells expressing NK-cell markers. Whole-study context: Cells sorted as CD3+CD56+NKG2C+, CD3+CD56+NKG2C- and CD3+CD56-NKG2C+ T cells supplied the TCR beta repertoires. Whole-study findings and limits: Expanded clones of NKG2C+ T cells had an unclear HCMV specificity. Once again these clonotypes came out on top in the CD3+CD56-NKG2C+ fraction of several donors. Of the CD8+ T cells in about 6 donors, roughly 1.0-7.0% belonged to dominant NKG2C+ clonotypes.

TCRdb reprocessed the 5' RACE reads; each CDR3 protein has one entry and no DNA is given. The repertoire table contains fewer than 300,000 distinct CDR3 sequences. Germline-derived CDR1 and CDR2 are SGHAT and FQNNGV. The CDR3 sequence is 14 residues long. The chain employs TRBV11-2 and TRBJ1-1. The sequenced sample was blood T cells: a sorted CD56 or NKG2C T cell subset, CD4+ or CD8+ T cells, or bulk PBMC T cells (not recorded which). This sequence originates from a woman between 18 and 70 years old in good health. The CDR3 region is CASSLGGGYTEAFF.